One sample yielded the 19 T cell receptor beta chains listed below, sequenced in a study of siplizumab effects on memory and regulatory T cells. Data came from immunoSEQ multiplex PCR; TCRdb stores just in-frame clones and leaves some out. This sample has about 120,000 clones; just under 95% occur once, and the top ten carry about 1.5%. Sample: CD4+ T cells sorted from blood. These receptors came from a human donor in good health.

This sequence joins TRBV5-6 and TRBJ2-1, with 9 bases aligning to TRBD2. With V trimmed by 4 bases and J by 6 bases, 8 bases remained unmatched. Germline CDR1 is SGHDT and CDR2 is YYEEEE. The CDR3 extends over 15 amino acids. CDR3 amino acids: CASSPLAGIGNEQFF. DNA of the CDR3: TGTGCCAGCAGCCCCCTAGCGGGGATAGGCAATGAGCAGTTCTTC.

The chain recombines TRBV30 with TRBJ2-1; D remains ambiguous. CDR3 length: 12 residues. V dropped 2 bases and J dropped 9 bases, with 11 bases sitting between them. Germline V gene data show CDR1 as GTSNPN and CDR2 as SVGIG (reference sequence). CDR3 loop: CAWSWTLLEQFF. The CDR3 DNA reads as TGTGCCTGGAGTTGGACGCTTCTTGAGCAGTTCTTC.

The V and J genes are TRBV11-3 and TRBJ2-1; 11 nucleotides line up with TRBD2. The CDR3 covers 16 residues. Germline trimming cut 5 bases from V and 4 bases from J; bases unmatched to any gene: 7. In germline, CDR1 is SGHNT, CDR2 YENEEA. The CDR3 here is CASSLRTSGYYNEQFF. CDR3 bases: TGTGCCAGCAGCCTCCGGACTAGCGGGTATTACAATGAGCAGTTCTTC. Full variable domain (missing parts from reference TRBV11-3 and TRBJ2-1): EAGVVQSPRYKIIEKKQPVAFWCNPISGHNTLYWYLQNLGQGPELLIRYENEEAVDDSQLPKDRFSAERLKGVDSTLKIQPAELGDSAVYLCASSLRTSGYYNEQFFGPGTRLTVL.

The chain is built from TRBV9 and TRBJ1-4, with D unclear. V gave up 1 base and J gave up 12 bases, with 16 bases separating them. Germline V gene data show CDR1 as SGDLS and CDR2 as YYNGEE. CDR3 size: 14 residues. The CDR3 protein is CASSVSPTGVQLFF. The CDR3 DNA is TGTGCCAGCAGCGTATCCCCGACCGGGGTCCAACTGTTTTTT.

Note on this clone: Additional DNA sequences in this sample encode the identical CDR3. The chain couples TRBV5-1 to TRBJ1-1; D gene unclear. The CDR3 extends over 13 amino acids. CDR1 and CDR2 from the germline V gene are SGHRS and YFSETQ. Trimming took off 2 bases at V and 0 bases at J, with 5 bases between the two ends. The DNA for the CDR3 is TGCGCCAGCAGCTTAGAGGTGAACACTGAAGCTTTCTTT. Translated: CASSLEVNTEAFF.

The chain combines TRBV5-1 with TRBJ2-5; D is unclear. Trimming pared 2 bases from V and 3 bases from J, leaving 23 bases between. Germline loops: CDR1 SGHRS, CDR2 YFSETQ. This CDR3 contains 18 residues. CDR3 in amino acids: CASSFLSRPRELEETQYF. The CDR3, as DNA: TGCGCCAGCAGCTTCTTATCCCGGCCGCGCGAACTTGAAGAGACCCAGTACTTC.

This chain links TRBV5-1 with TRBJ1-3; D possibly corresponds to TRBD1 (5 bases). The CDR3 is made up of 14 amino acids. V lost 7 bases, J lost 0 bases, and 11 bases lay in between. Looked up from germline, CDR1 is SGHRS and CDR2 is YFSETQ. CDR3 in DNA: TGCGCCAGCCAAGGGGCCAGCTCTGGAAACACCATATATTTT. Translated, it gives CASQGASSGNTIYF. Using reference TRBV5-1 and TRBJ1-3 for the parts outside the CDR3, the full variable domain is KAGVTQTPRYLIKTRGQQVTLSCSPISGHRSVSWYQQTPGQGLQFLFEYFSETQRNKGNFPGRFSGRQFSNSRSEMNVSTLELGDSALYLCASQGASSGNTIYFGEGSWLTVV.

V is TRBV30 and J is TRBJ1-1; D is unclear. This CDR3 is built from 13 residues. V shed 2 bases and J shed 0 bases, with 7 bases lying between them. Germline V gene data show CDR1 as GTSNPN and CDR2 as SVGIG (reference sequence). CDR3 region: CAWSKGLNTEAFF. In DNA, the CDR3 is TGTGCCTGGAGTAAGGGCCTGAACACTGAAGCTTTCTTT.

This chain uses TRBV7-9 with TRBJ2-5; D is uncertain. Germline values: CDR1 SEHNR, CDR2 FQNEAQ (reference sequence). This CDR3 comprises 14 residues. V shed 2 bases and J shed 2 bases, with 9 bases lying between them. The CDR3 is CASSLFRQQETQYF. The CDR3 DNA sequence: TGTGCCAGCAGCTTATTCAGGCAGCAAGAGACCCAGTACTTC.

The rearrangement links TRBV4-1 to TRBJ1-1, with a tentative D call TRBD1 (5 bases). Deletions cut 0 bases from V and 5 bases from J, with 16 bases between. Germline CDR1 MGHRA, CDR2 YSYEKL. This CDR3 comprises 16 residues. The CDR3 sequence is CASSQDSNRMWTEAFF. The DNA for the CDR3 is TGCGCCAGCAGCCAAGATAGCAACAGGATGTGGACTGAAGCTTTCTTT.

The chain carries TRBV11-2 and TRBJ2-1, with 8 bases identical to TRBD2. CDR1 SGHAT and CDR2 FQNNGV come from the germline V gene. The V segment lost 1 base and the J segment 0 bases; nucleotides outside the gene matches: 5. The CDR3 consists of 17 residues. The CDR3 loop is CASSLAPRGGSYNEQFF. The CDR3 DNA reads TGTGCCAGCAGCTTAGCCCCCCGGGGGGGCTCCTACAATGAGCAGTTCTTC.

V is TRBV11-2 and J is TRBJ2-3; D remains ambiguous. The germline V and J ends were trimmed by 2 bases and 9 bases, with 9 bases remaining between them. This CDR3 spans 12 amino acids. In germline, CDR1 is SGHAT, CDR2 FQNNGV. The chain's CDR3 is CASSLRADTQYF. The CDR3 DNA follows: TGTGCCAGCAGCTTAAGGGCGGACACGCAGTATTTT.

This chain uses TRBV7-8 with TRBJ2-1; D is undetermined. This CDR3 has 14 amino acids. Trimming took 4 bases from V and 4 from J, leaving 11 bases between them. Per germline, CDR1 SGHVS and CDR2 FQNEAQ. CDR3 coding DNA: TGTGCCAGCAGCTATGGGGAACTATACAATGAGCAGTTCTTC. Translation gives CASSYGELYNEQFF.

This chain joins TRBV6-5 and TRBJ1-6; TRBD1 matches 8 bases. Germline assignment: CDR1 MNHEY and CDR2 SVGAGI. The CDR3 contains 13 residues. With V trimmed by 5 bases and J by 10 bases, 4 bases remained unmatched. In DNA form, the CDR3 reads TGTGCCAGCAGTGAACAGGGGGGGTCACCCCTCCACTTT. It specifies CASSEQGGSPLHF.

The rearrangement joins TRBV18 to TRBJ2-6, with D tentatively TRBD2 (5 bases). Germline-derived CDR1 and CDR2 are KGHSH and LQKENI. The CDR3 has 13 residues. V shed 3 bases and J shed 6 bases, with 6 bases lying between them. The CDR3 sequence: CASSPREANVLTF. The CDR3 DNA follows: TGTGCCAGCTCACCTCGGGAGGCCAACGTCCTGACTTTC.

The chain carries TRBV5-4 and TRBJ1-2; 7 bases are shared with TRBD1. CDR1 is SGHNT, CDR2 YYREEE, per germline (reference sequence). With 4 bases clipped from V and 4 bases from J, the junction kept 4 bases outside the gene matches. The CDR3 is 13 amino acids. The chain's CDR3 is CASSPGQTYGYTF. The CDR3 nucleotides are TGTGCCAGCAGCCCGGGACAGACCTATGGCTACACCTTC.

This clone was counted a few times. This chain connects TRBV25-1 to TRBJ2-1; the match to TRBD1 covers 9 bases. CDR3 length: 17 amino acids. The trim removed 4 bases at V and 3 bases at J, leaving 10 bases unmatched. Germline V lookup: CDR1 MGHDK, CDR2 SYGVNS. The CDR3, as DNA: TGTGCCAGCAGTGTAACCGGGACAGGGACCATCTACAATGAGCAGTTCTTC. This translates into CASSVTGTGTIYNEQFF.

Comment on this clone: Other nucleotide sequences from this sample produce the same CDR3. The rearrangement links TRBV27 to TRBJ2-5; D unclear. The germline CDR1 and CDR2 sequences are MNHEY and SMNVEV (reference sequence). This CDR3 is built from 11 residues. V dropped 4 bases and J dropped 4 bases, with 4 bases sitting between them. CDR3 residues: CASSSGETQYF. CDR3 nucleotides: TGTGCCAGCAGTTCCGGAGAGACCCAGTACTTC.

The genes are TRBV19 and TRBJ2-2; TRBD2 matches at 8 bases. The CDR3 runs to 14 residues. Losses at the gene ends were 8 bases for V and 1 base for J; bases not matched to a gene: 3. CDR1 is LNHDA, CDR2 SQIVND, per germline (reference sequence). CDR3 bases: TGTGCCAGTGCCCGGGGGGGGAACACCGGGGAGCTGTTTTTT. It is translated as CASARGGNTGELFF.